Below are 31 T cell receptor beta chains sequenced from a single sample in a study of hypomethylating agent response in myelodysplastic syndrome. The data were produced by immunoSEQ multiplex PCR, yet TCRdb's version contains in-frame clones alone and is incomplete. The data show about 4,900 clones, roughly 80% seen once. The sequences come from bone marrow, collected before or after starting hypomethylating agent treatment for myelodysplastic syndrome (not recorded which). The receptors here all came from a human donor with myelodysplastic syndrome.

The V and J genes are TRBV7-2 and TRBJ2-2; the match to TRBD2 covers 10 bases. This CDR3 contains 15 residues. CDR1 is SGHTA and CDR2 is FQGNSA in the germline V gene. The ends lost 6 bases at V and 6 bases at J; junction bases unmatched: 7. The CDR3 bases are TGTGCCAGCAGAGCCGGGACTAGCGTCGCCGGGGAGCTGTTTTTT. It translates to CASRAGTSVAGELFF. Combining the CDR3 with reference TRBV7-2 and TRBJ2-2 gives the whole variable domain GAGVSQSPSNKVTEKGKDVELRCDPISGHTALYWYRQSLGQGLEFLIYFQGNSAPDKSGLPSDRFSAERTGGSVSTLTIQRTQQEDSAVYLCASRAGTSVAGELFFGEGSRLTVL.

The chain recombines TRBV4-3 with TRBJ1-4; D perhaps matches TRBD1 (5 bases). The CDR3 is 16 amino acids. Trimming cost V 2 bases and J 2 bases, with 12 bases left between them. Germline-derived CDR1 and CDR2 are LGHNA and YSLEER. The CDR3 nucleotides read TGCGCCAGCAGCCAAAAAAGGGGAGGGACTAATGAAAAACTGTTTTTT. Translated: CASSQKRGGTNEKLFF.

The sample holds one count of this clone. The same CDR3 can be traced to other DNA sequences in this sample. The chain joins TRBV18 to TRBJ2-2, with 13 bases aligning to TRBD2. Germline V gives CDR1 KGHSH, CDR2 LQKENI. V lost 1 base and J lost 0; bases outside the gene matches: 2. The CDR3 covers 18 residues. As DNA, the CDR3 is TGTGCCAGCTCACCACTGGGACTAGCGGGACCGAACACCGGGGAGCTGTTTTTT. Its protein product is CASSPLGLAGPNTGELFF. Combining the CDR3 with reference TRBV18 and TRBJ2-2 gives the whole variable domain NAGVMQNPRHLVRRRGQEARLRCSPMKGHSHVYWYRQLPEEGLKFMVYLQKENIIDESGMPKERFSAEFPKEGPSILRIQQVVRGDSAAYFCASSPLGLAGPNTGELFFGEGSRLTVL.

This chain connects TRBV10-1 to TRBJ2-7; TRBD2 matches at 7 bases. V was pared by 4 bases and J by 7 bases, with 1 base of the junction left unmatched. The CDR3 runs 11 residues. The germline gives CDR1 WNHNN, CDR2 SYGVQD (reference sequence). CDR3 nucleotides: TGCGCCAGCAGTGTGGGGGGGGAGCAGTACTTC. This gives the protein CASSVGGEQYF.

The chain is built from TRBV7-3 and TRBJ2-1; 7 nucleotides line up with TRBD2. This CDR3 region has 15 residues. V gave up 4 bases and J gave up 8 bases; unmatched junction bases: 11. CDR1 SGHTA and CDR2 FQGTGA come from the germline V gene. Here the CDR3 reads CASSSGTTRWDEQFF. CDR3 nucleotides: TGTGCCAGCAGCTCAGGGACTACCCGTTGGGATGAGCAGTTCTTC.

The chain uses TRBV7-2 and TRBJ2-7; D perhaps matches TRBD1 (7 bases). V shed 2 bases and J shed 5 bases, with 25 bases lying between them. This CDR3 has 18 amino acids. Germline V gene lookup returns CDR1 SGHTA and CDR2 FQGNSA. In DNA, the CDR3 is TGTGCCAGCAGCTTACAATCAGGGGGTAGGGGGGCCGGGGACGAGCAGTACTTC. Translating gives CASSLQSGGRGAGDEQYF. Combining the CDR3 with reference TRBV7-2 and TRBJ2-7 gives the whole variable domain GAGVSQSPSNKVTEKGKDVELRCDPISGHTALYWYRQSLGQGLEFLIYFQGNSAPDKSGLPSDRFSAERTGGSVSTLTIQRTQQEDSAVYLCASSLQSGGRGAGDEQYFGPGTRLTVT.

The V call is TRBV2, the J call TRBJ1-4, with 7 positions matching TRBD1. V lost 6 bases, J lost 8 bases, and 9 bases stayed unmatched. The CDR3 has 14 amino acids. Germline CDR1 SNHLY, CDR2 FYNNEI. The CDR3 bases are TGTGCCAGCAGCCCGACAGGGAGGCTGGAAAAACTGTTTTTT. Translated: CASSPTGRLEKLFF.

The rearrangement joins TRBV7-9 to TRBJ1-1, with 8 bases lining up with TRBD1. The length of the CDR3 is 14 residues. Germline CDR1 reads SEHNR; CDR2 reads FQNEAQ (reference sequence). V shed 5 bases, J shed 4 bases, and the junction held 6 bases outside the gene matches. CDR3 protein: CASSPQGVVTEAFF. The CDR3 nucleotides read TGTGCCAGCAGCCCACAGGGGGTGGTCACTGAAGCTTTCTTT. Full variable domain (outside the CDR3, taken from reference TRBV7-9 and TRBJ1-1): DTGVSQNPRHKITKRGQNVTFRCDPISEHNRLYWYRQTLGQGPEFLTYFQNEAQLEKSRLLSDRFSAERPKGSFSTLEIQRTEQGDSAMYLCASSPQGVVTEAFFGQGTRLTVV.

This chain uses TRBV7-9 with TRBJ1-2; TRBD1 is a possible D gene (5 bases). Trimming stripped 5 bases from V and 8 bases from J, with 24 bases between. Germline assignment: CDR1 SEHNR and CDR2 FQNEAQ (reference sequence). The CDR3 contains 16 residues. CDR3 bases: TGTGCCAGCAGCGGCGGCCCTGCAGGGACCATCCACGGCTACACCTTC. This gives the protein CASSGGPAGTIHGYTF.

This chain uses TRBV20-1 with TRBJ1-1; D not resolved. The CDR3 has 11 residues. The germline V gene encodes CDR1 DFQATT and CDR2 SNEGSKA (reference sequence). Trimming removed 4 bases from V and 1 base from J, with 4 bases in between. This CDR3 reads CSAMWNTEAFF. In nucleotides, the CDR3 is TGCAGTGCTATGTGGAACACTGAAGCTTTCTTT.

The rearrangement joins TRBV11-3 to TRBJ2-3; 7 bases match TRBD1. This CDR3 comprises 15 residues. Germline CDR1 reads SGHNT; CDR2 reads YENEEA. The ends lost 5 bases at V and 3 bases at J; junction bases unmatched: 8. DNA for the CDR3: TGTGCCAGCAGCCCGACCGGGACAGCGACAGATACGCAGTATTTT. Translated: CASSPTGTATDTQYF.

CDR3 DNA sequence: TGTGCCAGCAGCTTAGACGAGAACACTGAAGCTTTCTTT. Translating it yields CASSLDENTEAFF. V is TRBV7-9 and J is TRBJ1-1; no reliable D call. In germline, CDR1 is SEHNR, CDR2 FQNEAQ (reference sequence). With 1 base removed from V and 1 base from J, the gap between germline ends came to 4 bases. This CDR3 has 13 residues.

This clone was recorded only once. The CDR3 DNA is TGTGCCAGCAGCCCGGGACTAGCGGGTGACTCCTACGAGCAGTACTTC. Translation gives CASSPGLAGDSYEQYF. V and J are TRBV5-4 and TRBJ2-7; TRBD2 agrees at 12 bases. V was pared by 4 bases and J by 0 bases, with 5 bases of the junction left unmatched. The CDR3 consists of 16 residues. Per germline, CDR1 SGHNT and CDR2 YYREEE (reference sequence).

The chain uses TRBV5-1 and TRBJ2-5; 8 bases map to TRBD2. This CDR3 region has 13 residues. CDR1 and CDR2 from the germline V gene are SGHRS and YFSETQ. Trimming took 5 bases from V and 3 from J; bases not matched to a gene: 3. CDR3 sequence reads: CASSPAGEETQYF. The CDR3 coding sequence is TGCGCCAGCAGTCCAGCGGGAGAAGAGACCCAGTACTTC.

The table lists this clone with a few counts. V usage is TRBV19 and J usage is TRBJ2-7, with no clear D. This CDR3 has 14 residues. The V end was cut by 5 bases, the J end by 1 base, with 12 bases between. Germline V gene lookup returns CDR1 LNHDA and CDR2 SQIVND (reference sequence). The CDR3 reads CASSFALNSYEQYF. CDR3 DNA: TGTGCCAGTAGTTTCGCCCTAAATTCCTACGAGCAGTACTTC.

The V gene is TRBV4-3, the J gene TRBJ2-1, with TRBD1 matching 11 bases. The junction had 0 bases not matched to a gene; V was cut back by 3 bases and J by 8 bases. Germline loops: CDR1 LGHNA, CDR2 YSLEER. The CDR3 is 13 residues long. The CDR3 nucleotides read TGCGCCAGCAGCCAGGACAGGGGGCATGAGCAGTTCTTC. It yields the protein CASSQDRGHEQFF.

The V call is TRBV7-9, the J call TRBJ1-1; no firm D call. Trimming shortened V by 2 bases and J by 5 bases, and 12 bases separated the two germline ends. From germline, CDR1 is SEHNR and CDR2 FQNEAQ (reference sequence). The length of the CDR3 is 14 residues. CDR3 DNA sequence: TGTGCCAGCAGCTTATACCCGGGGAGGACTGAAGCTTTCTTT. Its protein is CASSLYPGRTEAFF.

This chain uses TRBV7-9 with TRBJ2-3; 11 bases are a match to TRBD2. The CDR3 runs to 15 residues. Germline assignment: CDR1 SEHNR and CDR2 FQNEAQ (reference sequence). Trimming took 6 bases from V and 5 from J; bases not matched to a gene: 7. CDR3 DNA sequence: TGTGCCAGCAGGGGACTAGCGGTCTCACGAGATACGCAGTATTTT. Amino acids: CASRGLAVSRDTQYF.

V usage is TRBV5-1 and J usage is TRBJ2-2; 11 nucleotides match TRBD2. V dropped 0 bases and J dropped 7; count of bases not matched to a gene: 5. There are 16 residues in the CDR3. CDR1 and CDR2 from the germline V gene are SGHRS and YFSETQ. The CDR3 coding sequence is TGCGCCAGCAGCTTGGCGGCTAGCGGGAGGAACGGGGAGCTGTTTTTT. It translates to CASSLAASGRNGELFF.

The CDR3 here is CASSLETAPAEQYF. The CDR3 nucleotides are TGCGCCAGCAGCTTGGAGACTGCGCCTGCCGAGCAGTACTTC. The chain has TRBV5-1 and TRBJ2-7; D not resolved. This CDR3 contains 14 residues. V was cut by 0 bases and J by 6 bases, with 13 bases left in between. Germline assignment: CDR1 SGHRS and CDR2 YFSETQ.

This chain links TRBV5-1 with TRBJ2-1; the D is unclear. The CDR3 is 12 residues long. Germline assignment: CDR1 SGHRS and CDR2 YFSETQ. Trimming cost V 3 bases and J 7 bases, with 8 bases left between them. The CDR3 sequence: CASSWAFNEQFF. CDR3 coding DNA: TGCGCCAGCAGCTGGGCATTTAATGAGCAGTTCTTC.

This chain joins TRBV2 and TRBJ2-1, with 12 bases matching TRBD2. The V gene's germline CDR1 is SNHLY and CDR2 FYNNEI. The CDR3 extends over 14 amino acids. V gave up 7 bases and J gave up 6 bases; unmatched junction bases: 4. The CDR3, as DNA: TGTGCCAGCACCTTGGGACTAGCGGGCAATGAGCAGTTCTTC. Translation: CASTLGLAGNEQFF.

This sequence joins TRBV25-1 and TRBJ1-1; D perhaps matches TRBD1 (6 bases). The CDR3 consists of 11 residues. Per the germline V gene, CDR1 is MGHDK and CDR2 is SYGVNS. V lost 7 bases, J lost 11 bases, and 14 bases lay in between. For the CDR3, the DNA is TGTGCCAGCAAAAACAGGGAGTGGGCTTTCTTT. The encoded protein is CASKNREWAFF.

The rearrangement joins TRBV7-6 to TRBJ2-2, with 12 bases fitting TRBD1. The CDR3 spans 15 residues. V lost 3 bases and J lost 9; bases outside the gene matches: 5. Germline V gives CDR1 SGHVS, CDR2 FNYEAQ. The CDR3, as DNA: TGTGCCAGCAGCTTGGGACAGGGGGCAGATAGGGAGCTGTTTTTT. Translation: CASSLGQGADRELFF.

The rearrangement uses TRBV19 and TRBJ1-1, with D unresolved. The V and J ends lost 6 bases and 0 bases respectively, with 17 bases between them. This CDR3 is 16 amino acids long. Germline V CDR1 and CDR2: LNHDA, SQIVND (reference sequence). The CDR3 loop reads CASRQRPGQLNTEAFF. The CDR3 nucleotides read TGTGCCAGTAGACAACGTCCTGGGCAGTTGAACACTGAAGCTTTCTTT.

The chain carries TRBV7-3 and TRBJ2-7, with D perhaps TRBD1 or TRBD2 (5 bases each). The CDR3 sequence is 13 residues long. Germline lookup yields CDR1 SGHTA and CDR2 FQGTGA. The V end lost 5 bases, the J end lost 5 bases, and 13 bases lay between the germline ends. Written as DNA, the CDR3 is TGTGCCAGCAGCCCCACGGGGCCCGACGAGCAGTACTTC. It is translated as CASSPTGPDEQYF.

This clone was recorded once. The gene calls are TRBV9 and TRBJ1-1; the D gene is possibly TRBD1 (6 bases). V gave up 3 bases and J gave up 11 bases, with 17 bases separating them. CDR1 and CDR2 from the germline V gene are SGDLS and YYNGEE. The CDR3 sequence is 13 residues long. Here the CDR3 DNA reads TGTGCCAGCAGCGAGGGGGTTGGTTCGGAGGCTTTCTTT. Encoded protein: CASSEGVGSEAFF.

In this sample, this clone turned up once. The rearrangement joins TRBV15 to TRBJ1-3; no clear D gene. V lost 3 bases and J lost 2, with 11 bases in between. CDR3 length equals 15 residues. The germline V gene encodes CDR1 LNHNV and CDR2 YYDKDF (reference sequence). As DNA, the CDR3 is TGTGCCACCAGCAGCGGAATCGAGACTGGAAACACCATATATTTT. Protein product: CATSSGIETGNTIYF.

V usage is TRBV6-4 and J usage is TRBJ2-1; D not resolved. Germline loops: CDR1 MRHNA, CDR2 SNTAGT. Trimming removed 2 bases at V and 0 bases at J, with 8 bases between. This CDR3 spans 15 amino acids. Here the CDR3 DNA reads TGTGCCAGCAGTGACGGCGTAGACTCCTACAATGAGCAGTTCTTC. It codes for CASSDGVDSYNEQFF.

V gene TRBV5-1 combines with J gene TRBJ2-7, with 8 bases fitting TRBD2. The CDR3 runs 17 residues. Germline assignment: CDR1 SGHRS and CDR2 YFSETQ. The J segment lost 4 bases and the V segment lost 1 base, leaving 13 bases of the junction unmatched. DNA for the CDR3: TGCGCCAGCAGCTTGTCCTCACTAGCGGTCGGGGGATACGAGCAGTACTTC. Encoded protein: CASSLSSLAVGGYEQYF.

The chain has TRBV6-1 and TRBJ1-5; D remains ambiguous. The CDR3 has 12 residues. V gave up 5 bases and J gave up 2 bases, with 4 bases separating them. CDR1 is MNHNS, CDR2 SASEGT, per germline. The CDR3 nucleotides read TGTGCCAGCAGTACTCGCAATCAGCCCCAGCATTTT. Translated: CASSTRNQPQHF.